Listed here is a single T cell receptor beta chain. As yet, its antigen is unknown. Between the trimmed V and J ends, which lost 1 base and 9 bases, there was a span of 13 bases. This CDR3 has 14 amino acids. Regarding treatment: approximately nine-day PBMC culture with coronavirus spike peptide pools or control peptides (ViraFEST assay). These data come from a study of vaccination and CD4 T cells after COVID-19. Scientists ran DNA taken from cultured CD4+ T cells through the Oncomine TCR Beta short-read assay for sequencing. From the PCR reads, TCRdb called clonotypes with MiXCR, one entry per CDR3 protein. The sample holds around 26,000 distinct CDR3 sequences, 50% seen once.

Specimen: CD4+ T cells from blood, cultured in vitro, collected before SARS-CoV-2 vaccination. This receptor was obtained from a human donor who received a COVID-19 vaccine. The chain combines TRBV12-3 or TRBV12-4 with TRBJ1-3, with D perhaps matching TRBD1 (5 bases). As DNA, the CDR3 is TGTGCCAGCAGTTTAGACGGGACCACAGGCACCATATATTTT. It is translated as CASSLDGTTGTIYF.